This T cell receptor beta chain was recovered during a study of shared clonotypes between healthy human individuals. General observations from the study: Generation of non-shared clonotypes was less probable than generation of clonotypes shared by all four donors.

V trimming: 3 bases; J trimming: 2 bases; junction bases outside the gene matches: 9. The CDR3 loop spans 16 amino acids. CDR1 is PRHDT, CDR2 FYEKMQ, per germline (reference sequence). Details on this clone: Its matching antigen is unknown.

Sequencing used immunoSEQ multiplex PCR; TCRdb keeps in-frame clones, though not all of them. The table shows over 2 million clones, with approximately 95% occurring only once. The sequence derives from a man between 18 and 35 years old in good health. This chain links TRBV13 with TRBJ1-2, with TRBD1 matching 7 bases. Sequencing used naive CD4+ T cells sorted from blood. Described subset: CD45RA+ positively selected. CDR3 loop: CASSFIGAGQNYGYTF. The CDR3 region has the DNA TGTGCCAGCAGCTTTATCGGGGCGGGACAGAACTATGGCTACACCTTC.